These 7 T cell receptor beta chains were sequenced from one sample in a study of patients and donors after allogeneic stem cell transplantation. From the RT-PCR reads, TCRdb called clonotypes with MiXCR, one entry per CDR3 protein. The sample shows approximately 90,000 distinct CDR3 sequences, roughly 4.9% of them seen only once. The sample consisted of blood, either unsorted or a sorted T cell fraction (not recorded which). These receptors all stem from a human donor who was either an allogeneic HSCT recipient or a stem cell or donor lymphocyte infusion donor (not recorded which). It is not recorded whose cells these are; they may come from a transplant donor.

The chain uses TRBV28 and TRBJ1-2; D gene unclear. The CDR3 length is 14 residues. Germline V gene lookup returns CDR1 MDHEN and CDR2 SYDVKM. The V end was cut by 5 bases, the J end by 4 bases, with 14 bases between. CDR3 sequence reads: CASSAGQSTYGYTF. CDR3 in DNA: TGTGCCAGCAGTGCTGGGCAGAGCACCTATGGCTACACCTTC.

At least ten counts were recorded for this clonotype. The CDR3, as DNA: TGTGCCACCAGTGACTTATCTAGCGGGAGGGCCGATCAGTTCTTC. Its translation: CATSDLSSGRADQFF. The V call is TRBV24-1, the J call TRBJ2-1; the match to TRBD2 covers 12 bases. CDR1 and CDR2 (germline): KGHDR, SFDVKD. V lost 4 bases, J lost 13 bases, and 10 bases stayed unmatched. The CDR3 runs 15 residues.

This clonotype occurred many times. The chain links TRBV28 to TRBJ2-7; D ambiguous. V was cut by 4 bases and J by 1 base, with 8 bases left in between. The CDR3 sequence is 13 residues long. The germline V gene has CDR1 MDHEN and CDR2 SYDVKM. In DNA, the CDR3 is TGTGCCAGCAGTTCCCCACAGTCCTACGAGCAGTACTTC. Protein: CASSSPQSYEQYF.

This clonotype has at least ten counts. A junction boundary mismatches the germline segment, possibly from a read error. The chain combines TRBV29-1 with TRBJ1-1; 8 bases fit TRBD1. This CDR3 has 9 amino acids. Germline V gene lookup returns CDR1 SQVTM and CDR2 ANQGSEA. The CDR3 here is CSVQPGQVF. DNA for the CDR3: TGCAGCGTCCAACCGGGACAGGTCTTT.

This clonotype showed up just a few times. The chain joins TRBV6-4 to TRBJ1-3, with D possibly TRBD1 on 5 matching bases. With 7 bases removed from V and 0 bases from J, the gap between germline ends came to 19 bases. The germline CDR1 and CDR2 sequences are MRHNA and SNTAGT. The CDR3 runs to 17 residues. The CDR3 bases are TGTGCCAGCACCCCAGGGAGGGGAAGGGGCTCTGGAAACACCATATATTTT. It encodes CASTPGRGRGSGNTIYF.

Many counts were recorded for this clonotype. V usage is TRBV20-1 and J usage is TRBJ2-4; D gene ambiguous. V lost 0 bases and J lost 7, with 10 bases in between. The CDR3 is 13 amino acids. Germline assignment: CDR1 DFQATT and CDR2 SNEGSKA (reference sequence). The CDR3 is CSARDPGPNIQYF. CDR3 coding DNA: TGCAGTGCTAGAGACCCGGGCCCTAACATTCAGTACTTC.

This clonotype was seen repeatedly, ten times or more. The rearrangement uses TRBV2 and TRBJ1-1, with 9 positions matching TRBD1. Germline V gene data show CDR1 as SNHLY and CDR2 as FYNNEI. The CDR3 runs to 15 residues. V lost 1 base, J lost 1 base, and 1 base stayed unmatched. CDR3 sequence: CASSEGGQGNTEAFF. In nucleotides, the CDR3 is TGTGCCAGCAGTGAAGGGGGACAGGGGAACACTGAAGCTTTCTTT.